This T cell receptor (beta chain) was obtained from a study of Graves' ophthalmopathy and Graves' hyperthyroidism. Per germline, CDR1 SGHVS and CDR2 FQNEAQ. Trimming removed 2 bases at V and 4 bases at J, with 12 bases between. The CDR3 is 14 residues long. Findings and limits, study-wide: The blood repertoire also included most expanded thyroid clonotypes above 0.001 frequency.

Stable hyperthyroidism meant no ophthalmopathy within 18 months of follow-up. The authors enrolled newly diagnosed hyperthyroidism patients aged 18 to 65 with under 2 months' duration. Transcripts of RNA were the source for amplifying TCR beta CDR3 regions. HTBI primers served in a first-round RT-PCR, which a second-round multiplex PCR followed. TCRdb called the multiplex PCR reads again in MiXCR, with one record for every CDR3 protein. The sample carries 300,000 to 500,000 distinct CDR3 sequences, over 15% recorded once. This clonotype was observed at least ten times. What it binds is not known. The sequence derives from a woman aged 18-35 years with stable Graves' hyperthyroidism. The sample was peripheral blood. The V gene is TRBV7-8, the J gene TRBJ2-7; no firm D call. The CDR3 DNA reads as TGTGCCAGCAGCTTAATTCTCGCTGGGTACGAGCAGTACTTC. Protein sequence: CASSLILAGYEQYF.